The TCR beta chain described here comes from a study of glioma-infiltrating T cells. Broader study findings: Non-neoplastic patients had below-expected tissue-blood divergence, while all gliomas exceeded expectation.

CDR3 length: 12 residues. Germline CDR1 MNHNS, CDR2 SASEGT. Using RNA template, CDR3s of TCR alpha and beta were amplified with iRepertoire arm-PCR. Each CDR3 protein is one row after TCRdb ran MiXCR on the multiplex PCR reads. The sample carries around 97,000 distinct CDR3 sequences, about 30% recorded once. The count of this clonotype is one. Its antigen is not identified. Mismatch with germline at one junction end may stem from a read error. This chain joins TRBV6-1 and TRBJ2-3; a possible D gene is TRBD2 (6 bases). The receptor was isolated from a human donor with low-grade glioma or glioblastoma, undergoing nonglioma brain surgery, or in good health (not recorded which). Sequenced: glioma tissue, nonneoplastic brain tissue, or PBMCs (not recorded which). CDR3 bases: TGTGCCAGCGGGGGGAGCATAGATGCGCAGTATTTT. The encoded protein is CASGGSIDAQYF.